This T cell receptor beta chain originates from a study of shared clonotypes between healthy human individuals. Study outcomes and limitations: What naive subsets generally showed was a larger estimated richness than memory subsets showed.

The data were produced by immunoSEQ multiplex PCR, yet TCRdb's version contains in-frame clones alone and is incomplete. The table records 1.6 million or so clones, around 97% of them present only once. The investigators split CD4+ cells into a CD45RA+ naive subset and a CD45RA-negative memory subset. About this clone itself: Its antigen is unidentified.

Per germline, CDR1 MDHEN and CDR2 SYDVKM. CDR3 length equals 14 residues. V lost 6 bases, J lost 7 bases, and 11 bases stayed unmatched. The chain combines TRBV28 with TRBJ2-5; 7 nucleotides match TRBD2. Sequencing was carried out using naive CD4+ T cells sorted from blood. Subset noted: CD45RA+ positively selected. This TCR was recovered from a man between 25 and 39 years old in good health. CDR3 DNA: TGTGCCAGCAGGTCAGGCAGCTGGGGGGGGACCCAGTACTTC. This codes for CASRSGSWGGTQYF.